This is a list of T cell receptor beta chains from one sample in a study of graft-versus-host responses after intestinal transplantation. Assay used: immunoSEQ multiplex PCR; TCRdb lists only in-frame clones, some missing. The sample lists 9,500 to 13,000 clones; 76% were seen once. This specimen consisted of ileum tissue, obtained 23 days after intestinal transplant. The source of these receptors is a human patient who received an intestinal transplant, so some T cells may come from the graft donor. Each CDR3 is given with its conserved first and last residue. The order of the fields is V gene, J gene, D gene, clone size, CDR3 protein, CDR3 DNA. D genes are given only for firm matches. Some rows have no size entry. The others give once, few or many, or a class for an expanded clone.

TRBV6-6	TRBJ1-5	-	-	CASSAHSNQPQHF	TGTGCCAGCAGCGCACATAGCAATCAGCCCCAGCATTTT
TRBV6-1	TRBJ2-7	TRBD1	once	CASSEDIGDRYYEQYF	TGTGCCAGCAGTGAAGACATCGGGGACAGATACTACGAGCAGTACTTC
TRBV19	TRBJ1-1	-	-	CASSIWGGTEAFF	TGTGCCAGTAGTATATGGGGGGGGACTGAAGCTTTCTTT
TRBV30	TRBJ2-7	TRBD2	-	CAWSQGGLYEQYF	TGTGCCTGGAGTCAGGGAGGGCTTTACGAGCAGTACTTC
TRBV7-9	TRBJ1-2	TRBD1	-	CASSLGDRISRGYTF	TGTGCCAGCAGCTTAGGGGACAGGATTAGTCGCGGCTACACCTTC
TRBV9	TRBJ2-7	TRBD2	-	CASSTQPGLPSYEQYF	TGTGCCAGCAGCACACAACCGGGACTACCTAGCTACGAGCAGTACTTC
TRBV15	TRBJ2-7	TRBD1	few	CATSTLTGTGASYEQYF	TGTGCCACCAGCACCTTAACCGGGACAGGGGCGTCCTACGAGCAGTACTTC
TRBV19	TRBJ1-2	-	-	CASRKGEDRAGGYTF	TGTGCCAGCAGAAAAGGTGAAGACAGAGCTGGTGGCTACACCTTC
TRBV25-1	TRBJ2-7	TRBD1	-	CASSELSPGTGGYEQYF	TGTGCCAGCAGTGAATTATCCCCCGGGACAGGGGGCTACGAGCAGTACTTC
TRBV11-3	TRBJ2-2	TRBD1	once	CASSARQGLPGELFF	TGTGCCAGCAGCGCTCGACAGGGGTTACCCGGGGAGCTGTTTTTT
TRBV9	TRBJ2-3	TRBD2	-	CASSDSGTITDTQYF	TGTGCCAGCAGCGACTCCGGGACTATCACAGATACGCAGTATTTT
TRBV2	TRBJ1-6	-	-	CASSATYNSPLHF	TGTGCCAGCAGCGCTACTTATAATTCACCCCTCCACTTT
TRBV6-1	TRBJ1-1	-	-	CASSDLGRWNTEAFF	TGTGCCAGCAGTGACCTAGGCAGATGGAACACTGAAGCTTTCTTT
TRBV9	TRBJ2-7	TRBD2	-	CASSVGLAGDEQYF	TGTGCCAGCAGCGTAGGACTAGCGGGAGACGAGCAGTACTTC
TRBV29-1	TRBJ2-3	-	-	CSVSPAQIRRDTQYF	TGCAGCGTTTCACCCGCACAGATAAGGAGAGATACGCAGTATTTT
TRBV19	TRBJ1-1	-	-	CASSSAGTRKNTEAFF	TGTGCCAGTAGTAGTGCCGGGACACGGAAGAACACTGAAGCTTTCTTT
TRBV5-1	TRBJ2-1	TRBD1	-	CASSLGTGTGLAHNEQFF	TGCGCCAGCAGCTTGGGGACCGGGACAGGGCTAGCTCACAATGAGCAGTTCTTC
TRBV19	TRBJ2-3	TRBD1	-	CASSIGTGTDTQYF	TGTGCCAGTAGTATCGGGACAGGAACAGATACGCAGTATTTT
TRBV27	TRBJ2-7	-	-	CASSLTETYEQYF	TGTGCCAGCAGTTTAACTGAAACCTACGAGCAGTACTTC
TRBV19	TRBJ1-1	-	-	CASSIDPSTEAFF	TGTGCCAGTAGTATAGACCCGAGCACTGAAGCTTTCTTT
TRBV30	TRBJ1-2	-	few	CACLRTAVYGYTF	TGTGCCTGCCTCCGTACGGCGGTCTATGGCTACACCTTC
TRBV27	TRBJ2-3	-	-	CASSDIGTEDGGDTQYF	TGTGCCAGCAGTGACATCGGGACAGAAGATGGGGGGGATACGCAGTATTTT